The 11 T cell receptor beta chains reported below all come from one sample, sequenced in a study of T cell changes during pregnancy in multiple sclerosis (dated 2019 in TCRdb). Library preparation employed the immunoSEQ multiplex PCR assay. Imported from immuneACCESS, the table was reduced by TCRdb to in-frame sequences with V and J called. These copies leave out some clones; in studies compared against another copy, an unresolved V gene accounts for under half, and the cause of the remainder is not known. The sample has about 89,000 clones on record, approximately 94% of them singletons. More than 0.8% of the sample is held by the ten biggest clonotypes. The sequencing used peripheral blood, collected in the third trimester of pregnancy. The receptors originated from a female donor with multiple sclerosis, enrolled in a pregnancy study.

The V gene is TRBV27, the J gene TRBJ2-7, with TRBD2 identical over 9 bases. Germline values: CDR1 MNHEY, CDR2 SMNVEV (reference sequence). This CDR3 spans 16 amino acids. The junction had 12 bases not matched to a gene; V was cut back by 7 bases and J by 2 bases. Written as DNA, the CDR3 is TGTGCCAGCACCAGGTGGTTGAGCGGGGGGACCTACGAGCAGTACTTC. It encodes CASTRWLSGGTYEQYF.

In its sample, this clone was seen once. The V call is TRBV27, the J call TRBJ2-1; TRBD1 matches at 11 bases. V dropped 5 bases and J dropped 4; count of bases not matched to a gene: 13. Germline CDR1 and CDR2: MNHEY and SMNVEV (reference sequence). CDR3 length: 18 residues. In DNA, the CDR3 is TGTGCCAGCAGTCTTCGACCCCCGGGACAGGGGGAGTACAATGAGCAGTTCTTC. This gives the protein CASSLRPPGQGEYNEQFF.

CDR3 sequence reads: CASSLVPGGTLGNEQFF. CDR3 DNA sequence: TGTGCCAGCAGCTTAGTTCCAGGGGGCACTTTGGGGAATGAGCAGTTCTTC. This chain connects TRBV11-2 to TRBJ2-1, with 8 bases fitting TRBD1. Germline V gives CDR1 SGHAT, CDR2 FQNNGV. V lost 1 base and J lost 7; bases outside the gene matches: 12. The CDR3 totals 17 residues.

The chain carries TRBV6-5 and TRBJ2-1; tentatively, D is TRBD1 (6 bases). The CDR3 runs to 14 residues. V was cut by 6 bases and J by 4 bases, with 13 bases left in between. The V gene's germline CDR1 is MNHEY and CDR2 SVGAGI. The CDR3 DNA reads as TGTGCCAGCAGCGCAAACCAGGGGTACAATGAGCAGTTCTTC. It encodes CASSANQGYNEQFF.

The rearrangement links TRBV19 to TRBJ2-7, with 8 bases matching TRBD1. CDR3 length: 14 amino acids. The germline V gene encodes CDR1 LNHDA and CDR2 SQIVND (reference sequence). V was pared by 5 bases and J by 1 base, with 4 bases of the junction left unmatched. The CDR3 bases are TGTGCCAGTAGTCCAAGGACAGGGTCCTACGAGCAGTACTTC. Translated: CASSPRTGSYEQYF.

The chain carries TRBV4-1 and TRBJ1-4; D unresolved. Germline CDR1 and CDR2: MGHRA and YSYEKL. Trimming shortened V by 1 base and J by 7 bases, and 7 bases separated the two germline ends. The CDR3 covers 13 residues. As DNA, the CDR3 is TGCGCCAGCAGCCAAGCCCTAGCTGAAAAACTGTTTTTT. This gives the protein CASSQALAEKLFF.

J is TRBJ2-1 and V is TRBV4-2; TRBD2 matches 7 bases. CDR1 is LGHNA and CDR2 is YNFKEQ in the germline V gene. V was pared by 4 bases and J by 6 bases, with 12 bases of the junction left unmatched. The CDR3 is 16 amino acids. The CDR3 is CASSPGGAGFFNEQFF. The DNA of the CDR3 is TGTGCCAGCAGCCCGGGGGGAGCGGGGTTCTTCAATGAGCAGTTCTTC.

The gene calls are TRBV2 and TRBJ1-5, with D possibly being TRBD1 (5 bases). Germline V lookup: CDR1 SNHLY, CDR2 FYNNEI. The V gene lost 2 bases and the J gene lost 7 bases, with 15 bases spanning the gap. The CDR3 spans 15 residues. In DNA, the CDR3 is TGTGCCAGCAGTGAACAGGGCCTCTCCGGCCAGCCCCAGCATTTT. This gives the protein CASSEQGLSGQPQHF.

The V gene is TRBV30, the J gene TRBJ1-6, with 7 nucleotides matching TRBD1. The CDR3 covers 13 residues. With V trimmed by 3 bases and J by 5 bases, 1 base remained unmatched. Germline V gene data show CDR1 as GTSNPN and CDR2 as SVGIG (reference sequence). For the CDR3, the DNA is TGTGCCTGGAGAACAGGGGATAATTCACCCCTCCACTTT. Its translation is CAWRTGDNSPLHF.

CDR3 loop: CASSPLLVHFLYEQYF. The CDR3 coding sequence is TGTGCCAGCAGCCCATTACTGGTGCACTTTTTGTACGAGCAGTACTTC. The rearrangement joins TRBV4-2 to TRBJ2-7, with no clear D. The germline V gene encodes CDR1 LGHNA and CDR2 YNFKEQ. The V gene lost 4 bases and the J gene lost 4 bases, with 20 bases spanning the gap. CDR3 length equals 16 residues.

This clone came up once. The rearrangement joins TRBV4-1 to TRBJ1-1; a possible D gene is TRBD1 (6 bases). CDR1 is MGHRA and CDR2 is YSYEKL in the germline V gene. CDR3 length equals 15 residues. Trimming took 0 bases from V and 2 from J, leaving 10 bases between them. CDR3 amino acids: CASSQEAGANTEAFF. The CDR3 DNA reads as TGCGCCAGCAGCCAAGAGGCAGGGGCCAACACTGAAGCTTTCTTT.